This T cell receptor beta chain appears in the sequencing data of a study of blood T cell repertoires in COVID-19. Study-wide background: PBMCs, B-cell-depleted T cells, or T cells provided the cDNA or gDNA that made up the material.

The assay was immunoSEQ multiplex PCR, and TCRdb's table has in-frame clones only and misses some. There are about 220,000 clones in the sample; roughly 84% occur only once, and 6.8% lies in the top ten. Across 20 to 25 US areas, participants ranged in age from about 18 to 89 years. Donors of Cohort 3 who recovered were those that had two negative PCRs, clearance, or symptom resolution. V lost 7 bases and J 5 bases, leaving 8 bases between the germline ends. Germline assignment: CDR1 ENHRY and CDR2 SYGVKD. This CDR3 contains 12 residues. The TCR originated in a woman in her forties who had recovered from COVID-19. The chain carries TRBV10-3 and TRBJ2-2, with D tentatively TRBD2 (6 bases). The sample consisted of PBMCs or T cells enriched from blood (not recorded which). CDR3: CAIMEGTGELFF. CDR3 nucleotides: TGTGCCATCATGGAGGGAACCGGGGAGCTGTTTTTT.